This TCR beta chain was found in a study of T cells in Graves' hyperthyroidism and ophthalmopathy. This clonotype was observed many times. V lost 1 base to trimming and J lost 6 bases, with 1 base between them. The germline V gene has CDR1 WSHSY and CDR2 SAAADI. The CDR3 is 11 residues long. Amplified TCR beta CDR3 regions derived from RNA transcripts. HTBI primers were employed in a first-round RT-PCR of the TCR CDR3. TCRdb reprocessed the multiplex PCR reads via MiXCR and lists one record per CDR3 protein. The table records approximately 640,000 distinct CDR3 sequences, roughly 17% of them present only once.

The sample was blood. The chain uses TRBV10-2 and TRBJ2-1; D is undetermined. This TCR came from a man aged 50-60 years with Graves' hyperthyroidism. The CDR3 nucleotides are TGCGCCAGCAGTGAGTTCAATGAGCAGTTCTTC. Its translation is CASSEFNEQFF.